Below, one T cell receptor beta chain is given with its context. Naive CD8 cells lacked CD45RO, underwent positive selection for CCR7 and left out terminally differentiated effector memory CD45RA+ cells. Study donors comprised healthy, HIV-negative adults devoid of recent acute infection or vaccination. V was shortened by 0 bases and J by 8 bases, with 17 bases between the two germline ends. This CDR3 comprises 16 residues. CDR1 and CDR2 (germline): WSHSY, SAAADI. This sample was included in a study of shared clonotypes between healthy human individuals. Overall study: The study used three CD4 naive, three CD4 memory, two CD8 naive and one CD8 memory plate per donor.

In replicate PCRs of sorted subsets, approximately 190 ng DNA, about 30,000 T cell genomes, was used. Here immunoSEQ multiplex PCR was the method, and the copy in TCRdb shows in-frame clones only, minus some. The sample carries just over 2,000,000 clones, 85% to 95% recorded once. This sequence was found in a man between 18 and 29 years old in good health. This chain joins TRBV10-2 and TRBJ2-1; D is uncertain. The source material was naive CD8+ T cells sorted from blood. In DNA, the CDR3 is TGCGCCAGCAGTGAGTCTTCGCCGGGTGCCTGGGATGAGCAGTTCTTC. Protein: CASSESSPGAWDEQFF.